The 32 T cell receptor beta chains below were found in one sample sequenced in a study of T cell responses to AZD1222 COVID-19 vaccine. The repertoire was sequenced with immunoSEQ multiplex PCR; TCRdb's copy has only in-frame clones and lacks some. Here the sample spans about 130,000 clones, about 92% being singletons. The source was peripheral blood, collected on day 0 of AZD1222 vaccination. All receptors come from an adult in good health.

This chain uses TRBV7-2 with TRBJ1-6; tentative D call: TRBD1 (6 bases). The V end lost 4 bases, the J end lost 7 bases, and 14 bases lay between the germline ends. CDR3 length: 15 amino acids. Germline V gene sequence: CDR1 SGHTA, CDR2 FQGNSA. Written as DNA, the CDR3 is TGTGCCAGCAGCTGGGAATCCACAGGGAATTCACCCCTCCACTTT. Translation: CASSWESTGNSPLHF. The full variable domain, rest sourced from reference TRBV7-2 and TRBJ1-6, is GAGVSQSPSNKVTEKGKDVELRCDPISGHTALYWYRQSLGQGLEFLIYFQGNSAPDKSGLPSDRFSAERTGGSVSTLTIQRTQQEDSAVYLCASSWESTGNSPLHFGNGTRLTVT.

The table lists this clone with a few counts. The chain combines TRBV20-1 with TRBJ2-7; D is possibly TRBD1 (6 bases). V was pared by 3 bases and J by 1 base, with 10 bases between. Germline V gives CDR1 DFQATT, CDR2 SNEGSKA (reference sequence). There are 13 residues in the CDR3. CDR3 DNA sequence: TGCAGTGCTAGTGGGGACACGTCCTACGAGCAGTACTTC. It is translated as CSASGDTSYEQYF.

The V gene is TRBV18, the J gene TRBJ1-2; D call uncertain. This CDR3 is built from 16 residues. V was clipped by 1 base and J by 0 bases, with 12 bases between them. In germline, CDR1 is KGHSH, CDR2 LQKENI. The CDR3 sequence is CASSPQSASTNYGYTF. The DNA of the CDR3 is TGTGCCAGCTCACCACAGTCAGCATCTACTAACTATGGCTACACCTTC.

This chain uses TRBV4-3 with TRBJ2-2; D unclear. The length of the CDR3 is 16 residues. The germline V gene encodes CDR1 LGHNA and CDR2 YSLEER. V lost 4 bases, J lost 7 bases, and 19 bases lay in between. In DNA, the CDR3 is TGCGCCAGCAGCCTAAATCTAGTACGGGTGGGCGGGGAGCTGTTTTTT. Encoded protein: CASSLNLVRVGGELFF.

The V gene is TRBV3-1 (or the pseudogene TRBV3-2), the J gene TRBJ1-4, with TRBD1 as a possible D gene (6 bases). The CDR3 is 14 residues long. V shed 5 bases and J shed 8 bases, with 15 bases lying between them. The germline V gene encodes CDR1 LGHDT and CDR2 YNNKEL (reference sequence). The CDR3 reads CASSDRNKKEKLFF. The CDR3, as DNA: TGTGCCAGCAGCGACAGGAACAAAAAGGAAAAACTGTTTTTT.

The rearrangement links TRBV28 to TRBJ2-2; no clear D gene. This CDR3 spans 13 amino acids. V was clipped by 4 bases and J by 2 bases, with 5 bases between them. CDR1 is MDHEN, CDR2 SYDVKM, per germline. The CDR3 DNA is TGTGCCAGCAGTTCTTTAAACACCGGGGAGCTGTTTTTT. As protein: CASSSLNTGELFF.

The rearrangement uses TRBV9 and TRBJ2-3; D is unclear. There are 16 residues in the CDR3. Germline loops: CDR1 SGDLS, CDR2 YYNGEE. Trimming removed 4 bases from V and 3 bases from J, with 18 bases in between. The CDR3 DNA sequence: TGTGCCAGCAGCTCCCCCACTAAGGGCATAACAGATACGCAGTATTTT. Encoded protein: CASSSPTKGITDTQYF.

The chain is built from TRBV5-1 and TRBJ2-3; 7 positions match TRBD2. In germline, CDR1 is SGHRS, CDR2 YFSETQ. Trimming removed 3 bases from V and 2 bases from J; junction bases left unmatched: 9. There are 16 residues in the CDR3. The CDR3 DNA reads TGCGCCAGCAGCTCTAGAAGCGGGGCCCCCACAGATACGCAGTATTTT. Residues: CASSSRSGAPTDTQYF.

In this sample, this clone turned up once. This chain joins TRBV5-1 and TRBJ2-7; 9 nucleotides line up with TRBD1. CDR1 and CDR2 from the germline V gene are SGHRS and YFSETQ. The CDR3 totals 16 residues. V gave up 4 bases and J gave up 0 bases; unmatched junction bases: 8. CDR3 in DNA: TGCGCCAGCAGCACGATGGACAGGGGACTCTCCTACGAGCAGTACTTC. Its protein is CASSTMDRGLSYEQYF.

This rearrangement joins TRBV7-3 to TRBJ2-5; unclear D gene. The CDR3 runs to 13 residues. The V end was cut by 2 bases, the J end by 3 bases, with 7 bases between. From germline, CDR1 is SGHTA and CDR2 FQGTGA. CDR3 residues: CASSLGVEETQYF. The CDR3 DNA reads TGTGCCAGCAGCTTAGGGGTGGAAGAGACCCAGTACTTC.

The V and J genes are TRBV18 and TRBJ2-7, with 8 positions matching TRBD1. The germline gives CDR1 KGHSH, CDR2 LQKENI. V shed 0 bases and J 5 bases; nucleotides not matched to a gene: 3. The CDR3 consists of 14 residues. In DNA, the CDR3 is TGTGCCAGCTCACCACCCCCAGGGGGCCACGAGCAGTACTTC. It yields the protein CASSPPPGGHEQYF.

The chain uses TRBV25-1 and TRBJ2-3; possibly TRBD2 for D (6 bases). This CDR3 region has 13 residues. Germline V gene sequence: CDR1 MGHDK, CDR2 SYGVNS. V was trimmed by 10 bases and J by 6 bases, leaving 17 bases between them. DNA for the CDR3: TGTGCCACCAACCAACCGGGAGCGGATACGCAGTATTTT. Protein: CATNQPGADTQYF.

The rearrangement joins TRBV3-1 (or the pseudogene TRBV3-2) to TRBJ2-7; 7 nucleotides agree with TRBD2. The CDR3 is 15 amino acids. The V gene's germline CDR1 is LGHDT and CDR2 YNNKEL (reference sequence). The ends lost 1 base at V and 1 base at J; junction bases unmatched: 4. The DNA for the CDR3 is TGTGCCAGCAGCCAAGGTAGCGGGCTTTCCTACGAGCAGTACTTC. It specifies CASSQGSGLSYEQYF.

CDR3 residues: CASRISAHTEAFF. The CDR3 region has the DNA TGTGCCAGCCGAATATCAGCCCACACTGAAGCTTTCTTT. This rearrangement joins TRBV5-5 to TRBJ1-1; no clear D gene. The V and J ends lost 7 bases and 3 bases respectively, with 13 bases between them. CDR1 and CDR2 from the germline V gene are SGHKS and YYEKEE (reference sequence). The CDR3 is 13 amino acids.

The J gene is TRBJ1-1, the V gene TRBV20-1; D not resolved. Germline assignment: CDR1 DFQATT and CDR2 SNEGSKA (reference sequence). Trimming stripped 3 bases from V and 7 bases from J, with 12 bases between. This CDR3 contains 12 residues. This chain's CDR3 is CSASAETDEAFF. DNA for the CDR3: TGCAGTGCTAGTGCGGAGACTGATGAAGCTTTCTTT.

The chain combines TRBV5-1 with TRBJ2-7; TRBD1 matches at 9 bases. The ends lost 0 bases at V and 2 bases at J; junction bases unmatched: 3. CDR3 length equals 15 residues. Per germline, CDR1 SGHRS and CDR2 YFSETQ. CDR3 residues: CASSLGGTGTYEQYF. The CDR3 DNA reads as TGCGCCAGCAGCTTGGGAGGGACAGGGACCTACGAGCAGTACTTC.

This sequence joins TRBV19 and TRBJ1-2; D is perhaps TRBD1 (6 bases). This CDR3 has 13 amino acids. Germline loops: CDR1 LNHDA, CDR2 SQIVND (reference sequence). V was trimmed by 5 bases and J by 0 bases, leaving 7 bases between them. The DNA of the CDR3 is TGTGCCAGTAGTCGGACAGCTAACTATGGCTACACCTTC. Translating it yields CASSRTANYGYTF.

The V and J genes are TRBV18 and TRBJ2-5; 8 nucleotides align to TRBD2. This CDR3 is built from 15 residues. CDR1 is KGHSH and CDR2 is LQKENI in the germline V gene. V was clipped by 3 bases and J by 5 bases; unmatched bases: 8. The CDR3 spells CASSPAGGLGETQYF. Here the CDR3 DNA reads TGTGCCAGCTCACCTGCGGGGGGCTTGGGGGAGACCCAGTACTTC.

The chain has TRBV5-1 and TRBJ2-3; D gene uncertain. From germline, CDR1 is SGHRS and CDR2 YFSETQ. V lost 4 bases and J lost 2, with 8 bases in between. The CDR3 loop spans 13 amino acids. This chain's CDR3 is CASSVMDTDTQYF. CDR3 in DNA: TGCGCCAGCAGCGTGATGGACACAGATACGCAGTATTTT. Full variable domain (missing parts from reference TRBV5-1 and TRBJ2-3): KAGVTQTPRYLIKTRGQQVTLSCSPISGHRSVSWYQQTPGQGLQFLFEYFSETQRNKGNFPGRFSGRQFSNSRSEMNVSTLELGDSALYLCASSVMDTDTQYFGPGTRLTVL.

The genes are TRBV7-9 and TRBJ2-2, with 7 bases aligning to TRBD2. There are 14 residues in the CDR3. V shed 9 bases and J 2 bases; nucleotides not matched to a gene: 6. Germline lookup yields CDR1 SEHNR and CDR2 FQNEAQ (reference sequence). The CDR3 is CASTGLTNTGELFF. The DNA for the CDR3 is TGTGCCAGTACGGGACTAACTAACACCGGGGAGCTGTTTTTT.

DNA of the CDR3: TGCGCCAGCAGCTCCCCTCTCGGGGGGGTCACAGATACGCAGTATTTT. It translates to CASSSPLGGVTDTQYF. J is TRBJ2-3 and V is TRBV5-1; 8 bases fit TRBD2. The CDR3 length is 16 residues. Germline V gene sequence: CDR1 SGHRS, CDR2 YFSETQ. V shed 3 bases and J 2 bases; nucleotides not matched to a gene: 8.

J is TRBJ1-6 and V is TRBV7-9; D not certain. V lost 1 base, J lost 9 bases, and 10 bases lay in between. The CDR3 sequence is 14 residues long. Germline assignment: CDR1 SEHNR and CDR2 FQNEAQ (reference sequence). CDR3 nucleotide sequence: TGTGCCAGCAGCTTAGATCCAGGTGGTTCACCCCTCCACTTT. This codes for CASSLDPGGSPLHF.

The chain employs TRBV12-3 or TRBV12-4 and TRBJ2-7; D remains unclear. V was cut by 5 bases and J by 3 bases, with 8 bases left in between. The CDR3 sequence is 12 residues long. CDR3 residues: CASSDPNYEQYF. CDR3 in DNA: TGTGCCAGCAGTGATCCGAACTACGAGCAGTACTTC.

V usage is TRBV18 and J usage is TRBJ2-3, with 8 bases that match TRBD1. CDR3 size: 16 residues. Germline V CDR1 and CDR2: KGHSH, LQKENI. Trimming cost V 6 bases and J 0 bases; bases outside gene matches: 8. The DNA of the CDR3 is TGTGCCAGCTCCCCTCTCCGGACAGGGAGCACAGATACGCAGTATTTT. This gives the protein CASSPLRTGSTDTQYF.

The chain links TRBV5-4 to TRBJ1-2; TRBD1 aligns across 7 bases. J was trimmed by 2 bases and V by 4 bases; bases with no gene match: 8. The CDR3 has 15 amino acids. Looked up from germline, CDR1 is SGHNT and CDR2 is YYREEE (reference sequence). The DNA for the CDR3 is TGTGCCAGCAGCCCCGGACAGGTGGGCAACTATGGCTACACCTTC. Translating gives CASSPGQVGNYGYTF.

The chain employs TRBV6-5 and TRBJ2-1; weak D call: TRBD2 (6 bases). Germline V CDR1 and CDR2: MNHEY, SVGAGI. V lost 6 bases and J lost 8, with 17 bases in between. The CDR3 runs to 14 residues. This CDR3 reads CASSAISGRHEQFF. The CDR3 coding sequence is TGTGCCAGCAGCGCCATTTCAGGGAGGCATGAGCAGTTCTTC.

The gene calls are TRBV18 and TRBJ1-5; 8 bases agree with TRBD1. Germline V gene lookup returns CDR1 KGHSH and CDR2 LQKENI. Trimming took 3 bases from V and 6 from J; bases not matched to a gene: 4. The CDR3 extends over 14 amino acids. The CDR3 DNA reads TGTGCCAGCTCACCGGGACAGGAGGTTCAGCCCCAGCATTTT. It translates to CASSPGQEVQPQHF. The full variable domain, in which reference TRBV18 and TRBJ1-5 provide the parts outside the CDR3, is NAGVMQNPRHLVRRRGQEARLRCSPMKGHSHVYWYRQLPEEGLKFMVYLQKENIIDESGMPKERFSAEFPKEGPSILRIQQVVRGDSAAYFCASSPGQEVQPQHFGDGTRLSIL.

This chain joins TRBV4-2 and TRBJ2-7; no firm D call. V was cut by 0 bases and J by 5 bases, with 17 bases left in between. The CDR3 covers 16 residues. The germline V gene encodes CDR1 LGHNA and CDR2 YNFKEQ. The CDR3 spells CASSQDLRQPLHEQYF. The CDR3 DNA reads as TGTGCCAGCAGCCAAGATCTCCGCCAACCTCTCCACGAGCAGTACTTC.

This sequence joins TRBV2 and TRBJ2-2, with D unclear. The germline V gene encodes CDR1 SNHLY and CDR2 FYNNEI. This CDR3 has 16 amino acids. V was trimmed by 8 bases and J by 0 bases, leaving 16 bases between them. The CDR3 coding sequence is TGTGCCAGCGACCTTCCGCCGGCGACGAACACCGGGGAGCTGTTTTTT. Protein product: CASDLPPATNTGELFF.

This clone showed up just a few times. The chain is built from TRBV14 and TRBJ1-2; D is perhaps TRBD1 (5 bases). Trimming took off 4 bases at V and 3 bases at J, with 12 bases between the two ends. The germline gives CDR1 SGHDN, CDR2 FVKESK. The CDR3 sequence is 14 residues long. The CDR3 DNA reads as TGTGCCAGCAGCCTCGGGGGGGGAGACTATGGCTACACCTTC. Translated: CASSLGGGDYGYTF.

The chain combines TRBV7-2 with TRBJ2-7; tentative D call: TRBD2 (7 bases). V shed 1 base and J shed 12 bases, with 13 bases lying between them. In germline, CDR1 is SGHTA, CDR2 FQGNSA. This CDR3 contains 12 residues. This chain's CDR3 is CASSLEGGGPYF. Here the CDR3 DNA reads TGTGCCAGCAGCTTAGAGGGGGGGGGTCCGTACTTC. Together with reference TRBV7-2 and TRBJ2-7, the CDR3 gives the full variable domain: GAGVSQSPSNKVTEKGKDVELRCDPISGHTALYWYRQSLGQGLEFLIYFQGNSAPDKSGLPSDRFSAERTGGSVSTLTIQRTQQEDSAVYLCASSLEGGGPYFGPGTRLTVT.

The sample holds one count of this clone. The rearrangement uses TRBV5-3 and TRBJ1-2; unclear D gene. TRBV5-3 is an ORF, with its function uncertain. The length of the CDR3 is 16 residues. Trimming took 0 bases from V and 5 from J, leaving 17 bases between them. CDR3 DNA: TGTGCCAGAAGCTTGGCGCGGCGGGTCAGAGGTTATGGCTACACCTTC. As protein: CARSLARRVRGYGYTF.